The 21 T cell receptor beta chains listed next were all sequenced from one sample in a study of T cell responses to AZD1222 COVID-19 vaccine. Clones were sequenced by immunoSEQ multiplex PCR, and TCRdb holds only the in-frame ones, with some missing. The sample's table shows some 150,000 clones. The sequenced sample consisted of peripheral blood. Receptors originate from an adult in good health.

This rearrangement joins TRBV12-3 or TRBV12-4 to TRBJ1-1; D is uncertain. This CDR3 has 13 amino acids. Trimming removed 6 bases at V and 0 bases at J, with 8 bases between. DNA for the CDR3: TGTGCCAGCAGCCCGGAATTGAACACTGAAGCTTTCTTT. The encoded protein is CASSPELNTEAFF.

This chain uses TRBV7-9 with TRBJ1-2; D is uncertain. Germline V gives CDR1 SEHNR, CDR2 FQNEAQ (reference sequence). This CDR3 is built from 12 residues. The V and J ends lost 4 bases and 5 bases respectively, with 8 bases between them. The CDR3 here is CASSSVGYGYTF. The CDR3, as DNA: TGTGCCAGCAGCTCGGTGGGATATGGCTACACCTTC.

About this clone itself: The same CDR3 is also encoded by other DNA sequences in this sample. CDR3 sequence reads: CASSPPGGTGELFF. The CDR3, as DNA: TGTGCCAGCTCACCACCGGGAGGGACCGGGGAGCTGTTTTTT. The rearrangement links TRBV18 to TRBJ2-2, with 7 positions matching TRBD2. This CDR3 has 14 residues. Germline CDR1 reads KGHSH; CDR2 reads LQKENI. V shed 0 bases and J 5 bases; nucleotides not matched to a gene: 0.

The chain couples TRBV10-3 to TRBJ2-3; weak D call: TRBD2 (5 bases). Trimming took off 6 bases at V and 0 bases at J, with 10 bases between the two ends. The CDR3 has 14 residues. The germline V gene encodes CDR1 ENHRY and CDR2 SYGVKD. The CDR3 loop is CAIRGGPSTDTQYF. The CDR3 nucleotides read TGTGCCATCAGGGGCGGGCCTAGCACAGATACGCAGTATTTT.

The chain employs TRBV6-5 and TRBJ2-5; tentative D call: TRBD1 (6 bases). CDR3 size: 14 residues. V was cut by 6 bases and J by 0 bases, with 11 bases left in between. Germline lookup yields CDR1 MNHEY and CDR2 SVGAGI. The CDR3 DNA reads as TGTGCCAGCAGAAGAACAGGGAACCAAGAGACCCAGTACTTC. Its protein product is CASRRTGNQETQYF.

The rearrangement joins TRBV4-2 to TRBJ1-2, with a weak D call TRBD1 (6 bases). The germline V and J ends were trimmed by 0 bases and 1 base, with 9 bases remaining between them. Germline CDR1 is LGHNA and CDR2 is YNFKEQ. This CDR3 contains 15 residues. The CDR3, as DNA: TGTGCCAGCAGCCAAGAAGGGGGATTTAACTATGGCTACACCTTC. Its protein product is CASSQEGGFNYGYTF.

In nucleotides, the CDR3 is TGTGCCAGCAGCAGAAATACTAGCGGGGGGGCCTCAGATGAGCAGTTCTTC. Encoded protein: CASSRNTSGGASDEQFF. The chain links TRBV21-1 to TRBJ2-1; the listed D gene, TRBD2, was not tested against the DNA. TRBV21-1 is given as a pseudogene. The CDR3 runs 17 residues.

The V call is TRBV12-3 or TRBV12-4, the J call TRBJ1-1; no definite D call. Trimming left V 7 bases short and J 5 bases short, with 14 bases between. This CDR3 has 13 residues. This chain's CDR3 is CASTLKGWTEAFF. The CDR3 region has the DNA TGTGCCAGCACCCTCAAGGGCTGGACTGAAGCTTTCTTT.

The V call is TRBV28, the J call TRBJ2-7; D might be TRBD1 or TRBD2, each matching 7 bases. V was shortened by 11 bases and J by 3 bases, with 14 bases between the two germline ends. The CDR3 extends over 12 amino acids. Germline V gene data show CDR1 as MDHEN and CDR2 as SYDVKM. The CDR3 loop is CASTRGGYEQYF. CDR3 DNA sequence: TGTGCCTCAACCAGGGGGGGCTACGAGCAGTACTTC. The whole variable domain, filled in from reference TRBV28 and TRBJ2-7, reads DVKVTQSSRYLVKRTGEKVFLECVQDMDHENMFWYRQDPGLGLRLIYFSYDVKMKEKGDIPEGYSVSREKKERFSLILESASTNQTSMYLCASTRGGYEQYFGPGTRLTVT.

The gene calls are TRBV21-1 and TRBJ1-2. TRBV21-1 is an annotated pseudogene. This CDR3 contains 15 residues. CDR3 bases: TGTGCCAGCAGCACAAATCTCCCCCAAAACTATGGCTACACCTTC. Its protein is CASSTNLPQNYGYTF.

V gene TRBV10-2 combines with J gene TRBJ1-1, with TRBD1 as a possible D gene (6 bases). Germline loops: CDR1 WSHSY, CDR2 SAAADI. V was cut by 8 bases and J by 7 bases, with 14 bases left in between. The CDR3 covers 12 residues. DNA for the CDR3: TGCGCCAGCGGGGGGCAGGGCGGTGAAGCTTTCTTT. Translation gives CASGGQGGEAFF.

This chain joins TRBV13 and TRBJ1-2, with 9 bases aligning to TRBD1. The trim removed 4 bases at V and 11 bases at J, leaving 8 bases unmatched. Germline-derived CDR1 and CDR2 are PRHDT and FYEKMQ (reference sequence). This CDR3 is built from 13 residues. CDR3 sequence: CASSSGQGSWYTF. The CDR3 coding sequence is TGTGCCAGCAGCTCGGGACAGGGATCGTGGTACACCTTC.

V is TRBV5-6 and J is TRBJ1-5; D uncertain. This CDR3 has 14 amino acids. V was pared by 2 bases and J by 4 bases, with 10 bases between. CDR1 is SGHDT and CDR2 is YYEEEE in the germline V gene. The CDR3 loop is CASSFGLLNQPQHF. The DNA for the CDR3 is TGTGCCAGCAGCTTCGGTCTACTAAATCAGCCCCAGCATTTT.

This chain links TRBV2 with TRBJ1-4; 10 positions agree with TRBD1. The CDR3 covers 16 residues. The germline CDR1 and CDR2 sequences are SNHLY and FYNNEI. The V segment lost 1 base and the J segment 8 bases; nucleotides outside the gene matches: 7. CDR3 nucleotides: TGTGCCAGCAGTGAAGGGACAGGGGGTTTTAGGGAAAAACTGTTTTTT. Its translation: CASSEGTGGFREKLFF.

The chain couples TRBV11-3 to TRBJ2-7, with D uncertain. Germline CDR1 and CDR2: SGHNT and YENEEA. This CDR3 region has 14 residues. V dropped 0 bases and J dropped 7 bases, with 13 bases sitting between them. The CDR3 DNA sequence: TGTGCCAGCAGCTTAGAGGACCAGAGGAGAGAGCAGTACTTC. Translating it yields CASSLEDQRREQYF.

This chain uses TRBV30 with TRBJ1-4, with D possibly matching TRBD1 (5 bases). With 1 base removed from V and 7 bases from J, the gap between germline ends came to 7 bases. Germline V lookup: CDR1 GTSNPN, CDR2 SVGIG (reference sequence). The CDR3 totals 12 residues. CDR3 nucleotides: TGTGCCTGGAGTGCCGACAGTGAAAAACTGTTTTTT. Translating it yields CAWSADSEKLFF.

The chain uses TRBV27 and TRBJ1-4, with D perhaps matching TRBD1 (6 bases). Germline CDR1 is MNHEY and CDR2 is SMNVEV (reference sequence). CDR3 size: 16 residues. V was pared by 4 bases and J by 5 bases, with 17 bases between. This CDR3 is CASSSYRGGRNEKLFF. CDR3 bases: TGTGCCAGCAGTTCGTATAGAGGGGGTCGGAATGAAAAACTGTTTTTT. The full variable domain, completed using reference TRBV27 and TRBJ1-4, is EAQVTQNPRYLITVTGKKLTVTCSQNMNHEYMSWYRQDPGLGLRQIYYSMNVEVTDKGDVPEGYKVSRKEKRNFPLILESPSPNQTSLYFCASSSYRGGRNEKLFFGSGTQLSVL.

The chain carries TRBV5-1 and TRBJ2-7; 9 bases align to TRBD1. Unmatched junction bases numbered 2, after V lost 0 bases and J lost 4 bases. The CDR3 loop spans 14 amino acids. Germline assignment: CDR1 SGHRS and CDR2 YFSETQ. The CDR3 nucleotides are TGCGCCAGCAGCTTGGAGGGACAGGGTTACGAGCAGTACTTC. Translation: CASSLEGQGYEQYF.

The CDR3 loop reads CASSIEPGTEAFF. CDR3 DNA: TGTGCCAGTAGTATTGAGCCAGGCACTGAAGCTTTCTTT. The chain is built from TRBV19 and TRBJ1-1; D is ambiguous. This CDR3 has 13 amino acids. Germline lookup yields CDR1 LNHDA and CDR2 SQIVND (reference sequence). The V end lost 3 bases, the J end lost 4 bases, and 9 bases lay between the germline ends. The entire variable domain, with the rest obtained from reference TRBV19 and TRBJ1-1, is as follows: DGGITQSPKYLFRKEGQNVTLSCEQNLNHDAMYWYRQDPGQGLRLIYYSQIVNDFQKGDIAEGYSVSREKKESFPLTVTSAQKNPTAFYLCASSIEPGTEAFFGQGTRLTVV.

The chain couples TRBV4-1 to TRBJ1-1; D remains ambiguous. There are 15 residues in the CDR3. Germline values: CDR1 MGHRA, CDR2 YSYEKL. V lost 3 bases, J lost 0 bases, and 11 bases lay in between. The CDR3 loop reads CASSHHALVNTEAFF. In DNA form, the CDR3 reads TGCGCCAGCAGCCATCATGCGCTGGTGAACACTGAAGCTTTCTTT.

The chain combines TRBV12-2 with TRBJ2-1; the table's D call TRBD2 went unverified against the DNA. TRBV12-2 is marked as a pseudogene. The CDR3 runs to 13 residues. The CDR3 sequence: CAPKRGANNEQFF. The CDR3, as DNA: TGTGCACCAAAGCGGGGGGCCAACAATGAGCAGTTCTTC.